Below, 16 T cell receptor beta chains from the same sample are listed, as sequenced in a study of beta chain features in type 1 diabetes. Reverse transcribing all isolated RNA meant expressed TCRB transcripts were sequenced. The repertoire was sequenced with immunoSEQ multiplex PCR; TCRdb's copy has only in-frame clones and lacks some. Counted here are just over 450,000 clones, roughly 30% occurring once; the ten biggest clones make up 0.06% to 0.07%. The sequenced material came from naive CD4+ T cells from blood. These receptors all come from a man between 18 and 29 years old in good health.

This clone has a handful of counts. The rearrangement joins TRBV7-2 to TRBJ2-1; 10 bases align to TRBD2. CDR1 SGHTA and CDR2 FQGNSA come from the germline V gene. The CDR3 spans 15 residues. Unmatched junction bases numbered 3, after V lost 5 bases and J lost 2 bases. The CDR3 loop reads CASSQTSGPYNEQFF. The DNA of the CDR3 is TGTGCCAGCAGCCAGACTAGCGGGCCCTACAATGAGCAGTTCTTC.

In its sample, this clone was seen a few times. The chain carries TRBV7-9 and TRBJ2-5, with D perhaps matching TRBD1 (5 bases). V was shortened by 5 bases and J by 3 bases, with 13 bases between the two germline ends. There are 14 residues in the CDR3. Germline V gene sequence: CDR1 SEHNR, CDR2 FQNEAQ (reference sequence). CDR3 nucleotides: TGTGCCAGCAGCGCTTGGACATCCGAAGAGACCCAGTACTTC. It specifies CASSAWTSEETQYF.

The chain's CDR3 is CASSLELAGGYNEQFF. DNA for the CDR3: TGCGCCAGCAGCTTGGAACTAGCGGGAGGTTACAATGAGCAGTTCTTC. J is TRBJ2-1 and V is TRBV5-1, with TRBD2 matching over 12 bases. V lost 0 bases to trimming and J lost 4 bases; unmatched junction nucleotides: 2. The CDR3 loop spans 16 amino acids. Germline V lookup: CDR1 SGHRS, CDR2 YFSETQ.

The V and J genes are TRBV6-5 and TRBJ1-4; D unclear. Per germline, CDR1 MNHEY and CDR2 SVGAGI. This CDR3 has 13 residues. Trimming pared 2 bases from V and 8 bases from J, leaving 9 bases between. This CDR3 reads CASSYPPGEKLFF. The CDR3 coding sequence is TGTGCCAGCAGTTACCCACCCGGGGAAAAACTGTTTTTT.

This clone was seen a handful of times. The same CDR3 can be traced to other DNA sequences in this sample. The chain uses TRBV9 and TRBJ1-1; 8 nucleotides align to TRBD1. Germline values: CDR1 SGDLS, CDR2 YYNGEE. The J segment lost 2 bases and the V segment lost 2 bases, leaving 2 bases of the junction unmatched. This CDR3 has 14 residues. DNA of the CDR3: TGTGCCAGCAGCGTTACAGGGGGAAACACTGAAGCTTTCTTT. Translating it yields CASSVTGGNTEAFF.

This clone was observed a few times. J is TRBJ2-7 and V is TRBV30; D is undetermined. This CDR3 has 14 residues. Looked up from germline, CDR1 is GTSNPN and CDR2 is SVGIG (reference sequence). Trimming took off 0 bases at V and 4 bases at J, with 13 bases between the two ends. The CDR3 DNA follows: TGTGCCTGGAGTGTACCCCCCTCGGGTTACGAGCAGTACTTC. Amino acids: CAWSVPPSGYEQYF.

V and J are TRBV5-1 and TRBJ1-5; D possibly corresponds to TRBD1 (5 bases). Trimming pared 7 bases from V and 3 bases from J, leaving 14 bases between. This CDR3 comprises 14 residues. CDR1 and CDR2 from the germline V gene are SGHRS and YFSETQ. CDR3 DNA sequence: TGCGCCAGCCGCCGGGACGGGGACAATCAGCCCCAGCATTTT. It codes for CASRRDGDNQPQHF.

This clone appeared a few times. The rearrangement links TRBV9 to TRBJ2-2; 10 bases align to TRBD1. Trimming cost V 0 bases and J 9 bases; bases outside gene matches: 5. The CDR3 consists of 15 residues. From germline, CDR1 is SGDLS and CDR2 YYNGEE. Written as DNA, the CDR3 is TGTGCCAGCAGCGTAGGGGACAGGGGTATTTGGGAGCTGTTTTTT. Translated: CASSVGDRGIWELFF.

The chain couples TRBV5-1 to TRBJ2-1; D not certain. CDR1 and CDR2 from the germline V gene are SGHRS and YFSETQ. This CDR3 comprises 14 residues. V was pared by 4 bases and J by 4 bases, with 12 bases between. Here the CDR3 reads CASSPIKSYNEQFF. The CDR3 coding sequence is TGCGCCAGCAGCCCCATAAAAAGTTACAATGAGCAGTTCTTC.

This clone turned up a few times. V is TRBV7-2 and J is TRBJ2-6; D gene ambiguous. The V and J ends lost 10 bases and 1 base respectively, with 11 bases between them. CDR3 size: 14 residues. Germline V gene lookup returns CDR1 SGHTA and CDR2 FQGNSA. The CDR3 nucleotides are TGTGCCACAACGGCCGATTCTGGGGCCAACGTCCTGACTTTC. This gives the protein CATTADSGANVLTF.

The V and J genes are TRBV15 and TRBJ2-6; D gene unclear. V was shortened by 8 bases and J by 0 bases, with 8 bases between the two germline ends. This CDR3 region has 14 residues. Germline V gene data show CDR1 as LNHNV and CDR2 as YYDKDF (reference sequence). CDR3 region: CATRDPSGANVLTF. The CDR3 DNA is TGTGCCACCCGCGATCCCTCTGGGGCCAACGTCCTGACTTTC.

This clone has a handful of counts. This chain uses TRBV18 with TRBJ2-7, with D hard to call. The germline V and J ends were trimmed by 2 bases and 5 bases, with 7 bases remaining between them. Germline CDR1 is KGHSH and CDR2 is LQKENI. The CDR3 length is 12 residues. The DNA for the CDR3 is TGTGCCAGCTCACCAGGCGCCCACGAGCAGTACTTC. Translated: CASSPGAHEQYF.

This clone occurred a few times. Other DNA sequences in the sample encode the same CDR3. The chain carries TRBV29-1 and TRBJ2-1; no reliable D call. Germline CDR1 SQVTM, CDR2 ANQGSEA. Deletions cut 0 bases from V and 10 bases from J, with 4 bases between. There are 10 residues in the CDR3. The CDR3 spells CSVEEGEQFF. The CDR3 region has the DNA TGCAGCGTTGAAGAAGGGGAGCAGTTCTTC.

The genes are TRBV6-6 and TRBJ1-1; the match to TRBD1 covers 7 bases. Germline lookup yields CDR1 MNHNY and CDR2 SVGAGI (reference sequence). J lost 5 bases, V lost 3 bases, and 6 bases had no gene match. The CDR3 contains 14 residues. The CDR3 DNA reads as TGTGCCAGCAGTTATCGACAGGGTGGAACTGAAGCTTTCTTT. It yields the protein CASSYRQGGTEAFF.

This rearrangement joins TRBV6-1 to TRBJ2-4, with a weak D call TRBD2 (5 bases). CDR3 size: 14 residues. V lost 1 base, J lost 7 bases, and 11 bases lay in between. Germline CDR1 is MNHNS and CDR2 is SASEGT. The CDR3 nucleotides read TGTGCCAGCAGTGAAGACCGGTCGGGGAACATTCAGTACTTC. It specifies CASSEDRSGNIQYF.

This clone was observed a few times. The V call is TRBV15, the J call TRBJ2-3; D unclear. V was cut by 3 bases and J by 3 bases, with 7 bases left in between. CDR1 and CDR2 (germline): LNHNV, YYDKDF (reference sequence). The CDR3 consists of 13 residues. The CDR3 sequence is CATSRDQTDTQYF. The CDR3 DNA is TGTGCCACCAGCAGGGACCAAACAGATACGCAGTATTTT.